This TCR beta chain was documented in a study of cytomegalovirus exposure and HLA in healthy donors. Study-level findings and limits: Most of the TCR beta V segments (in an earlier analysis) were productive either about 87% or about 30% of the time. A later look showed TCR association rates differing by HLA locus, highest for DRB1 and lowest for HLA-C. The investigators catalogued 164 TCR beta chains as cytomegalovirus-associated.

Primers included in the PCR were 60 Vbeta and 13 Jbeta primers. Sequencing used immunoSEQ multiplex PCR; TCRdb keeps in-frame clones, though not all of them. The sample lists some 140,000 clones; 75% to 85% were seen once. Comment on this clone: The antigen remains undetermined.

Healthy bone marrow donors formed the donor group. The CDR3 totals 15 residues. V shed 10 bases, J shed 0 bases, and the junction held 11 bases outside the gene matches. CDR1 MDHEN and CDR2 SYDVKM come from the germline V gene. Sequencing was performed on PBMCs. The V and J genes are TRBV28 and TRBJ1-1, with 7 bases matching TRBD1. The source of this sequence is a female donor in good health and CMV-seronegative. CDR3 region: CATYGRGDMNTEAFF. CDR3 DNA: TGTGCCACCTACGGCAGGGGGGATATGAACACTGAAGCTTTCTTT.